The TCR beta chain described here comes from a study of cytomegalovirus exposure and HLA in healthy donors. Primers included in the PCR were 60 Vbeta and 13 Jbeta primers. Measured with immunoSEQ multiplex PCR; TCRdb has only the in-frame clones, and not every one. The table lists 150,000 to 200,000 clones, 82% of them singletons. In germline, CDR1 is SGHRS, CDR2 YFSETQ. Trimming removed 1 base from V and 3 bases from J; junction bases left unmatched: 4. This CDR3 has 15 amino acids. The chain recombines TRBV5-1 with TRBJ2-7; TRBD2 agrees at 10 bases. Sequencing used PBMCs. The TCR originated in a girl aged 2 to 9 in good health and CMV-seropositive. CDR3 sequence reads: CASSLRLAGVYEQYF. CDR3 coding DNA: TGCGCCAGCAGCTTGAGGCTAGCGGGAGTCTACGAGCAGTACTTC.